The entry below describes one TCR beta chain. The sample is drawn from a study of blood T cell repertoires in COVID-19. Study-wide background: COVID-19 samples from acute and convalescent phases originated in the United States, Italy and Spain. T cells, B-cell-depleted T cells, or PBMCs supplied cDNA or gDNA.

As originally analysed: Researchers report that nucleated cell counts were estimated from reference gene primer amplification. TCRdb's copy holds only in-frame clones and misses some; the assay was immunoSEQ multiplex PCR. From that table come the V and J calls and clone size; the DNA was used to work out D and trimming. The repertoire includes 58,000 or so clones, 78% of them detected once, and approximately 4.9% sits in the top ten. This TCR was recovered from a human donor in a cohort sampled during active COVID-19. Sequencing was done on a sample of peripheral blood.

CDR3 loop: CAWSVWTGATEAFF. The CDR3 DNA is TGTGCCTGGAGTGTGTGGACAGGGGCAACTGAAGCTTTCTTT. This chain connects TRBV30 to TRBJ1-1; 9 bases are a match to TRBD1. J was trimmed by 5 bases and V by 0 bases; bases with no gene match: 4. The germline V gene encodes CDR1 GTSNPN and CDR2 SVGIG (reference sequence). The CDR3 contains 14 residues.